The 26 T cell receptor beta chains presented below share a single source sample, sequenced in a study of vaccination and CD4 T cells after COVID-19. At the Johns Hopkins FTIC core, DNA taken from cultured CD4+ T cells was sequenced by way of the Oncomine TCR Beta short-read assay. The source of extracted genomic DNA was cultured CD4+ T cells. TCRdb independently ran MiXCR on the PCR reads; one entry per CDR3 protein. The table records about 6,800 distinct CDR3 sequences, 30% to 35% of them present only once. Treatment given: roughly 11-day PBMC culture with coronavirus spike peptide pools or control peptides (ViraFEST assay). From the unexposed donor, CD4+ T cells were collected ahead of the COVID-19 pandemic (2011-2018). Their recognized antigens are unknown. The sample taken for sequencing was CD4+ T cells from blood, cultured in vitro. The receptor source for this set is a human donor in good health.

This clonotype showed up just a few times. CDR3 in DNA: TGTGCCAGCAGTCCTGGGCCCCGAAAGACCCAGTACTTC. It specifies CASSPGPRKTQYF. The chain carries TRBV6-2 or TRBV6-3 and TRBJ2-5, with D unclear. The CDR3 has 13 residues. The V gene lost 5 bases and the J gene lost 6 bases, with 13 bases spanning the gap. In germline, CDR1 is MNHEY, CDR2 SVGEGT.

The chain has TRBV7-9 and TRBJ1-6; maybe TRBD1 (5 bases). Germline V gives CDR1 SEHNR, CDR2 FQNEAQ (reference sequence). V lost 5 bases, J lost 8 bases, and 16 bases lay in between. This CDR3 contains 15 residues. The CDR3 spells CASSPERGFDSPLHF. CDR3 nucleotide sequence: TGTGCCAGCAGCCCCGAACGGGGGTTCGATTCACCCCTCCACTTT.

Only a few counts were recorded for this clonotype. The chain links TRBV7-2 to TRBJ1-1; D may be TRBD1 (5 bases). Germline loops: CDR1 SGHTA, CDR2 FQGNSA. This CDR3 is 14 amino acids long. The V gene lost 11 bases and the J gene lost 3 bases, with 19 bases spanning the gap. The CDR3 region has the DNA TGTGCCTCGGCCCGGGACCCCGTAGACACTGAAGCTTTCTTT. As protein: CASARDPVDTEAFF.

The genes are TRBV6-1 and TRBJ1-4; perhaps TRBD1 as D (5 bases). Germline CDR1 reads MNHNS; CDR2 reads SASEGT. CDR3 length equals 15 residues. V lost 2 bases, J lost 2 bases, and 9 bases lay in between. DNA for the CDR3: TGTGCCAGCAGTGAACTCGGGGCTACTAATGAAAAACTGTTTTTT. Translated, it gives CASSELGATNEKLFF.

This sequence joins TRBV20-1 and TRBJ2-7; 11 positions agree with TRBD2. V shed 4 bases, J shed 5 bases, and the junction held 10 bases outside the gene matches. Germline lookup yields CDR1 DFQATT and CDR2 SNEGSKA (reference sequence). This CDR3 has 15 amino acids. The CDR3 protein is CSAKHTSGRPHEQYF. DNA of the CDR3: TGCAGTGCTAAGCATACTAGCGGGAGACCCCACGAGCAGTACTTC.

The chain uses TRBV19 and TRBJ2-2; D uncertain. V was shortened by 7 bases and J by 8 bases, with 17 bases between the two germline ends. This CDR3 comprises 14 residues. Germline V gene sequence: CDR1 LNHDA, CDR2 SQIVND (reference sequence). DNA for the CDR3: TGTGCCAGTACCCCGGACGGAGAAGGGGGGGAGCTGTTTTTT. Translation: CASTPDGEGGELFF.

This chain joins TRBV10-3 and TRBJ2-7; 7 nucleotides match TRBD1. The V gene's germline CDR1 is ENHRY and CDR2 SYGVKD. The CDR3 sequence is 14 residues long. J gave up 0 bases and V 8 bases, and 7 bases lay outside the gene matches. The chain's CDR3 is CAIRPGQNSYEQYF. CDR3 nucleotide sequence: TGTGCCATCCGTCCGGGACAGAACTCCTACGAGCAGTACTTC.

The chain joins TRBV20-1 to TRBJ2-1; tentatively, D is TRBD2 (6 bases). In germline, CDR1 is DFQATT, CDR2 SNEGSKA (reference sequence). This CDR3 has 15 residues. Trimming left V 1 base short and J 2 bases short, with 12 bases between. This CDR3 is CSARVQAGAYNEQFF. For the CDR3, the DNA is TGCAGTGCTAGAGTACAAGCGGGTGCCTACAATGAGCAGTTCTTC.

The CDR3 nucleotides are TGCAGTGCAACAGCTGGTTTCACTGAAGCTTTCTTT. Translation: CSATAGFTEAFF. This rearrangement joins TRBV20-1 to TRBJ1-1; D not certain. There are 12 residues in the CDR3. The germline V and J ends were trimmed by 6 bases and 4 bases, with 12 bases remaining between them. CDR1 is DFQATT, CDR2 SNEGSKA, per germline (reference sequence).

The chain uses TRBV27 and TRBJ1-6, with D possibly being TRBD1 (5 bases). V lost 9 bases, J lost 0 bases, and 15 bases lay in between. The CDR3 sequence is 16 residues long. Germline assignment: CDR1 MNHEY and CDR2 SMNVEV (reference sequence). DNA for the CDR3: TGTGCCAGTCATGGGGACGTCAGCTCCTATAATTCACCCCTCCACTTT. Amino acid sequence: CASHGDVSSYNSPLHF.

This clonotype was seen a handful of times. The V gene is TRBV6-1, the J gene TRBJ2-3, with D possibly matching TRBD2 (6 bases). CDR3 size: 14 residues. V gave up 7 bases and J gave up 4 bases, with 15 bases separating them. CDR1 and CDR2 from the germline V gene are MNHNS and SASEGT. The CDR3 here is CASTYGRGSDTQYF. The DNA for the CDR3 is TGTGCCAGCACCTACGGACGGGGGTCAGATACGCAGTATTTT.

This clonotype is categorized as large. V gene TRBV20-1 combines with J gene TRBJ2-3, with TRBD2 identical over 9 bases. CDR1 DFQATT and CDR2 SNEGSKA come from the germline V gene (reference sequence). There are 12 residues in the CDR3. V was pared by 3 bases and J by 11 bases, with 6 bases of the junction left unmatched. The CDR3 DNA is TGCAGTGCTAGGCGGGAGGGCCGCGGGCAGTATTTT. Translated, it gives CSARREGRGQYF.

There are a few counts of this clonotype. This chain connects TRBV28 to TRBJ1-5, with D tentatively TRBD1 (6 bases). Trimming took 6 bases from V and 0 from J, leaving 15 bases between them. From germline, CDR1 is MDHEN and CDR2 SYDVKM. This CDR3 region has 16 residues. The CDR3 DNA sequence: TGTGCCAGCAGACTAACAGGGATGGCTAGCAATCAGCCCCAGCATTTT. Translated: CASRLTGMASNQPQHF.

This chain joins TRBV20-1 and TRBJ2-1; 11 bases are a match to TRBD2. Per the germline V gene, CDR1 is DFQATT and CDR2 is SNEGSKA (reference sequence). V gave up 1 base and J gave up 5 bases; unmatched junction bases: 4. The length of the CDR3 is 15 residues. CDR3 amino acids: CSARGLAGGNNEQFF. The CDR3 DNA reads as TGCAGTGCTAGAGGGCTAGCGGGAGGCAACAATGAGCAGTTCTTC.

V is TRBV27 and J is TRBJ2-1; 8 nucleotides align to TRBD2. Germline CDR1 is MNHEY and CDR2 is SMNVEV (reference sequence). The CDR3 runs to 15 residues. V lost 6 bases to trimming and J lost 7 bases; unmatched junction nucleotides: 11. The CDR3, as DNA: TGTGCCAGCAGACCTTCGGGAGGGCCGGGAAATGAGCAGTTCTTC. Translation: CASRPSGGPGNEQFF.

This clonotype showed up just a few times. V usage is TRBV7-8 and J usage is TRBJ1-1; 8 bases fit TRBD1. The CDR3 loop spans 18 amino acids. The junction had 9 bases not matched to a gene; V was cut back by 0 bases and J by 0 bases. Germline CDR1 SGHVS, CDR2 FQNEAQ. Here the CDR3 reads CASSLAGTGPYMNTEAFF. The CDR3 DNA is TGTGCCAGCAGCTTAGCGGGGACAGGACCGTATATGAACACTGAAGCTTTCTTT.

The chain combines TRBV28 with TRBJ2-2; D is unclear. There are 13 residues in the CDR3. Trimming stripped 10 bases from V and 6 bases from J, with 15 bases between. Germline V gene sequence: CDR1 MDHEN, CDR2 SYDVKM. The CDR3 is CATLNPYSGELFF. CDR3 DNA: TGTGCCACCCTTAACCCTTATTCCGGGGAGCTGTTTTTT.

In this sample, this clonotype turned up a few times. The chain links TRBV6-1 to TRBJ1-5; D unclear. From germline, CDR1 is MNHNS and CDR2 SASEGT. The CDR3 loop spans 12 amino acids. V shed 1 base and J shed 9 bases, with 7 bases lying between them. The CDR3 DNA reads as TGTGCCAGCAGTGAAGTGAGGGTGCCCCAGCATTTT. Amino acid sequence: CASSEVRVPQHF.

V and J are TRBV5-4 and TRBJ1-1; tentative D call: TRBD1 (5 bases). CDR3 length: 13 residues. Trimming took off 0 bases at V and 7 bases at J, with 10 bases between the two ends. The germline V gene has CDR1 SGHNT and CDR2 YYREEE (reference sequence). CDR3 loop: CASSLAGGSEAFF. DNA for the CDR3: TGTGCCAGCAGCTTGGCGGGGGGGAGTGAAGCTTTCTTT.

This clonotype has just a few counts. The chain has TRBV4-2 and TRBJ2-7, with TRBD2 identical over 7 bases. V was pared by 6 bases and J by 7 bases, with 18 bases of the junction left unmatched. Germline V gives CDR1 LGHNA, CDR2 YNFKEQ. This CDR3 has 16 residues. CDR3 coding DNA: TGTGCCAGCAGTAGAATCGGAGCGGGGCTCTTGGGGGAGCAGTACTTC. Protein: CASSRIGAGLLGEQYF.

This clonotype was counted between two and nine times. The chain has TRBV6-1 and TRBJ2-3, with 10 positions matching TRBD2. Germline lookup yields CDR1 MNHNS and CDR2 SASEGT. V gave up 7 bases and J gave up 6 bases; unmatched junction bases: 10. This CDR3 region has 15 residues. CDR3 nucleotide sequence: TGTGCCAGCACCCCCGCAACTAGCGGGATCGATACGCAGTATTTT. This gives the protein CASTPATSGIDTQYF.

This clonotype was seen only a few times. The CDR3 nucleotides read TGCAGTGCTTTGCCGGGGACAGGGGACTCTGAAGCTTTCTTT. Protein: CSALPGTGDSEAFF. The genes are TRBV20-1 and TRBJ1-1; TRBD1 matches 10 bases. Trimming took 5 bases from V and 6 from J; bases not matched to a gene: 9. The CDR3 length is 14 residues. Germline lookup yields CDR1 DFQATT and CDR2 SNEGSKA (reference sequence).

This clonotype was detected only a few times. The chain is built from TRBV10-3 and TRBJ1-1; D not resolved. The V end lost 9 bases, the J end lost 0 bases, and 11 bases lay between the germline ends. This CDR3 is built from 13 residues. Germline loops: CDR1 ENHRY, CDR2 SYGVKD. CDR3 amino acids: CAINQGLNTEAFF. In nucleotides, the CDR3 is TGTGCCATTAATCAAGGTTTGAACACTGAAGCTTTCTTT.

This clonotype is categorized as medium-sized (0.01 to 0.1%). The chain links TRBV7-8 to TRBJ1-1; 9 bases align to TRBD1. J was trimmed by 1 base and V by 5 bases; bases with no gene match: 2. The CDR3 sequence is 14 residues long. Germline CDR1 SGHVS, CDR2 FQNEAQ. Written as DNA, the CDR3 is TGTGCCAGCAGCGGGACAGGGCCGAACACTGAAGCTTTCTTT. Translating gives CASSGTGPNTEAFF.

This clonotype was seen only a few times. The junction shows a germline mismatch at one end, possibly a read error. The chain has TRBV7-7 and TRBJ2-7; D might be TRBD1 (6 bases). This CDR3 region has 13 residues. The germline V gene encodes CDR1 SSHAT and CDR2 FNYEAQ (reference sequence). The CDR3 region has the DNA TGTGCTAGCAGCCCGGGACAATCCTACGAGCAGTACTTC. Translation gives CASSPGQSYEQYF.

The J gene is TRBJ2-1, the V gene TRBV11-3; D perhaps matches TRBD2 (5 bases). The V gene lost 5 bases and the J gene lost 8 bases, with 10 bases spanning the gap. CDR1 is SGHNT and CDR2 is YENEEA in the germline V gene. CDR3 length equals 12 residues. The CDR3 DNA is TGTGCCAGCAGCCGTGGGAGTGATGAGCAGTTCTTC. Residues: CASSRGSDEQFF.